These 22 T cell receptor beta chains were sequenced from one sample in a study of blood T cell repertoires in COVID-19. TCRdb's copy holds only in-frame clones and misses some; the assay was immunoSEQ multiplex PCR. The sample records roughly 130,000 clones, roughly four fifths being singletons. Source material: peripheral blood. The receptors here all came from a woman in her forties or fifties with acute or convalescent COVID-19.

V and J are TRBV4-1 and TRBJ2-3; the match to TRBD2 covers 7 bases. The V and J ends lost 2 bases and 3 bases, in that order; junction bases with no gene match: 2. Germline V gives CDR1 MGHRA, CDR2 YSYEKL. This CDR3 is 14 amino acids long. The CDR3 protein is CASSQQAGTDTQYF. The CDR3 DNA is TGCGCCAGCAGCCAACAAGCGGGAACAGATACGCAGTATTTT.

The chain combines TRBV4-1 with TRBJ2-3; D gene ambiguous. Germline V CDR1 and CDR2: MGHRA, YSYEKL. The CDR3 is 16 amino acids. V was shortened by 1 base and J by 4 bases, with 15 bases between the two germline ends. The DNA of the CDR3 is TGCGCCAGCAGCCAAGTCCTTCGGTTATCTTCAGATACGCAGTATTTT. Translating it yields CASSQVLRLSSDTQYF.

V and J are TRBV27 and TRBJ2-7; TRBD1 aligns across 12 bases. The V and J ends lost 2 bases and 2 bases, in that order; junction bases with no gene match: 10. Germline V gene sequence: CDR1 MNHEY, CDR2 SMNVEV (reference sequence). This CDR3 contains 18 residues. The CDR3 DNA is TGTGCCAGCAGTTTAAAACCACCCGGGACAGGGGGCACCTACGAGCAGTACTTC. It is translated as CASSLKPPGTGGTYEQYF.

As to this clone: Distinct nucleotide sequences in the sample also encode this CDR3. The CDR3 is CASSRQGESYEQYF. CDR3 coding DNA: TGTGCCAGCAGCCGACAGGGGGAATCCTACGAGCAGTACTTC. This chain links TRBV2 with TRBJ2-7; 9 bases map to TRBD1. Germline V gene data show CDR1 as SNHLY and CDR2 as FYNNEI. The CDR3 consists of 14 residues. V lost 6 bases, J lost 1 base, and 4 bases stayed unmatched.

V usage is TRBV29-1 and J usage is TRBJ1-1, with D uncertain. With 5 bases removed from V and 1 base from J, the gap between germline ends came to 14 bases. CDR1 and CDR2 (germline): SQVTM, ANQGSEA. CDR3 length equals 14 residues. The DNA for the CDR3 is TGCAGCGTTCTTGTCCCACCCGGGAACACTGAAGCTTTCTTT. It translates to CSVLVPPGNTEAFF.

This clone was picked up one time. The chain is built from TRBV7-8 and TRBJ2-7; 7 bases are a match to TRBD2. V trimming: 5 bases; J trimming: 1 base; junction bases outside the gene matches: 5. CDR1 is SGHVS, CDR2 FQNEAQ, per germline. The CDR3 consists of 14 residues. The DNA for the CDR3 is TGTGCCAGCAGCCCGGGACTAAATTCCTACGAGCAGTACTTC. It encodes CASSPGLNSYEQYF.

The chain combines TRBV2 with TRBJ2-7; 7 bases are shared with TRBD2. With V trimmed by 7 bases and J by 1 base, 1 base remained unmatched. The CDR3 length is 12 residues. In germline, CDR1 is SNHLY, CDR2 FYNNEI. The CDR3 DNA is TGTGCCAGCATGCGGGGGTCCTACGAGCAGTACTTC. It codes for CASMRGSYEQYF.

The chain uses TRBV5-4 and TRBJ2-7; 7 bases match TRBD1. Germline loops: CDR1 SGHNT, CDR2 YYREEE (reference sequence). Losses at the gene ends were 0 bases for V and 1 base for J; bases not matched to a gene: 1. The CDR3 length is 14 residues. The CDR3 DNA reads as TGTGCCAGCAGCTTGGAGGGACAGTCCTACGAGCAGTACTTC. It encodes CASSLEGQSYEQYF. Together with reference TRBV5-4 and TRBJ2-7, the CDR3 gives the full variable domain: ETGVTQSPTHLIKTRGQQVTLRCSSQSGHNTVSWYQQALGQGPQFIFQYYREEENGRGNFPPRFSGLQFPNYSSELNVNALELDDSALYLCASSLEGQSYEQYFGPGTRLTVT.

The chain employs TRBV7-6 and TRBJ2-7; D possibly corresponds to TRBD1 (5 bases). CDR1 and CDR2 from the germline V gene are SGHVS and FNYEAQ. V dropped 3 bases and J dropped 3 bases, with 15 bases sitting between them. The CDR3 extends over 15 amino acids. DNA of the CDR3: TGTGCCAGCAGCTTCCGGCAGGGTCCCGACTACGAGCAGTACTTC. Its protein is CASSFRQGPDYEQYF.

In nucleotides, the CDR3 is TGTGCCAGCATTTCCCCGGACAGGGGGCCTGAAGCTTTCTTT. Translation gives CASISPDRGPEAFF. This rearrangement joins TRBV2 to TRBJ1-1, with 11 positions matching TRBD1. The CDR3 loop spans 14 amino acids. Trimming at V came to 7 bases and at J to 6 bases, leaving 7 bases not matched to a gene. CDR1 and CDR2 from the germline V gene are SNHLY and FYNNEI.

The genes are TRBV24-1 and TRBJ2-3; no clear D gene. Trimming removed 1 base from V and 1 base from J, with 11 bases in between. Germline-derived CDR1 and CDR2 are KGHDR and SFDVKD. The CDR3 contains 16 residues. This chain's CDR3 is CATSDFSGFGTDTQYF. CDR3 coding DNA: TGTGCCACCAGTGATTTTTCGGGTTTTGGCACAGATACGCAGTATTTT.

V usage is TRBV4-1 and J usage is TRBJ2-3; the match to TRBD1 covers 8 bases. Trimming at V came to 0 bases and at J to 1 base, leaving 9 bases not matched to a gene. Germline V gene data show CDR1 as MGHRA and CDR2 as YSYEKL. This CDR3 spans 18 amino acids. The CDR3 coding sequence is TGCGCCAGCAGCCAAGATTTAAGGACAGGGTCACGCACAGATACGCAGTATTTT. This translates into CASSQDLRTGSRTDTQYF.

J is TRBJ1-2 and V is TRBV27; 8 bases are shared with TRBD1. Germline assignment: CDR1 MNHEY and CDR2 SMNVEV (reference sequence). J lost 3 bases, V lost 1 base, and 7 bases had no gene match. CDR3 length equals 16 residues. Written as DNA, the CDR3 is TGTGCCAGCAGTTTATGGGCCACAGGGGGAGACTATGGCTACACCTTC. Translated, it gives CASSLWATGGDYGYTF.

The J gene is TRBJ1-1, the V gene TRBV11-2; the D is unclear. The CDR3 runs to 18 residues. Germline CDR1 is SGHAT and CDR2 is FQNNGV. Trimming pared 2 bases from V and 1 base from J, leaving 20 bases between. CDR3 amino acids: CASSLFSSRNESNTEAFF. For the CDR3, the DNA is TGTGCCAGCAGCTTATTTAGCTCTCGGAACGAATCGAACACTGAAGCTTTCTTT.

This clone has just one count. This chain links TRBV6-2 or TRBV6-3 with TRBJ1-5, with 9 bases that match TRBD1. This CDR3 region has 16 residues. The J segment lost 4 bases and the V segment lost 5 bases, leaving 9 bases of the junction unmatched. Germline loops: CDR1 MNHEY, CDR2 SVGEGT. The CDR3, as DNA: TGTGCCAGCAGTAAATCTCTCGGGACAGGGAATCAGCCCCAGCATTTT. Protein sequence: CASSKSLGTGNQPQHF.

This rearrangement joins TRBV27 to TRBJ1-4, with D maybe TRBD1 (6 bases). Trimming stripped 4 bases from V and 7 bases from J, with 19 bases between. The CDR3 totals 16 residues. In germline, CDR1 is MNHEY, CDR2 SMNVEV (reference sequence). DNA of the CDR3: TGTGCCAGCAGTTCCCATCTACAGGGAAGTCGTGAAAAACTGTTTTTT. This encodes CASSSHLQGSREKLFF.

This clone was counted only a few times. The chain couples TRBV10-3 to TRBJ1-3, with a tentative D call TRBD1 (6 bases). V lost 2 bases, J lost 0 bases, and 14 bases lay in between. The CDR3 loop spans 17 amino acids. Germline CDR1 ENHRY, CDR2 SYGVKD. The CDR3 coding sequence is TGTGCCATCAGTGAGACAAAGCAGGGGAGCTCTGGAAACACCATATATTTT. As protein: CAISETKQGSSGNTIYF.

CDR3 bases: TGTGCCAGCAGCGCCGAGGGGGGGTTCGGCAATCAGCCCCAGCATTTT. It yields the protein CASSAEGGFGNQPQHF. The V gene is TRBV9, the J gene TRBJ1-5; weak D call: TRBD1 (6 bases). CDR1 and CDR2 from the germline V gene are SGDLS and YYNGEE. This CDR3 spans 16 amino acids. V was pared by 3 bases and J by 2 bases, with 15 bases between.

In this sample, this clone turned up once. The chain is built from TRBV7-6 and TRBJ1-3; D is unresolved. Germline V gene lookup returns CDR1 SGHVS and CDR2 FNYEAQ. This CDR3 spans 18 amino acids. The ends were cut back, 1 base at V and 0 bases at J, with 16 bases in the middle. The CDR3 sequence: CASSLGSWRGNSGNTIYF. For the CDR3, the DNA is TGTGCCAGCAGCTTAGGGTCTTGGCGGGGAAACTCTGGAAACACCATATATTTT.

V and J are TRBV20-1 and TRBJ1-6; 7 nucleotides line up with TRBD1. The germline gives CDR1 DFQATT, CDR2 SNEGSKA (reference sequence). There are 11 residues in the CDR3. V lost 1 base and J lost 14; bases outside the gene matches: 2. This CDR3 is CSARGDSALHF. The CDR3 DNA is TGCAGTGCTAGAGGGGACAGCGCCCTCCACTTT.

The chain couples TRBV18 to TRBJ1-1; 7 bases align to TRBD1. CDR1 and CDR2 (germline): KGHSH, LQKENI. The CDR3 extends over 18 amino acids. The V segment lost 1 base and the J segment 0 bases; nucleotides outside the gene matches: 11. As DNA, the CDR3 is TGTGCCAGCTCACCACGATCCCACAGGGGAATCATGAACACTGAAGCTTTCTTT. Amino acid sequence: CASSPRSHRGIMNTEAFF.

The V gene is TRBV5-1, the J gene TRBJ2-3; perhaps TRBD2 as D (6 bases). This CDR3 has 14 amino acids. Trimming took off 5 bases at V and 0 bases at J, with 10 bases between the two ends. Germline CDR1 is SGHRS and CDR2 is YFSETQ. The CDR3 nucleotides are TGCGCCAGCAGAGGCGGGGCTAGCACAGATACGCAGTATTTT. This gives the protein CASRGGASTDTQYF.